The sequence of this T cell receptor beta chain was determined in a study of T cells in Graves' hyperthyroidism and ophthalmopathy (dated by TCRdb to about 2019). Background for the entire study: TCR V-J signatures able to tell the groups apart were searched for in a discovery cohort of more than 90 patients, of whom around 42 had Graves' ophthalmopathy and 57 had stable Graves' hyperthyroidism. Thyroid tissue and blood T-cell repertoires from six Graves' hyperthyroidism patients were also compared in the study. For training and testing, the 95 to 100 patients in the discovery cohort were randomly divided in a 7:3 ratio. An independent validation cohort of about 19 hyperthyroidism patients and 17 patients who later progressed to ophthalmopathy tested prospective prediction of ophthalmopathy. TCR Vbeta CDR3 sequencing of 135 peripheral blood samples (43 ophthalmopathy, some 75 hyperthyroidism and approximately 17 progressor patients) is reported in the paper. After blood sampling, hyperthyroidism patients were treated with methimazole at a starting dose of 30 mg daily, and ophthalmopathy patients were treated with high-dose intravenous methylprednisolone. Overall study outcomes, separate from this receptor: In validation, the model predicted progression to ophthalmopathy with about 71% sensitivity and 72% to 85% specificity, a median of about 6 months before onset. Most expanded thyroid clonotypes (frequency above 0.001) were also found in blood, which suggests that blood repertoires may mirror thyroid immune responses. A model built on a 13 V-J signature distinguished ophthalmopathy from stable hyperthyroidism, reaching roughly 88% sensitivity and around 81% specificity in cross-validation and 80%/75% in testing. Sample size was not statistically predetermined, and investigators were not blinded to group allocation.

The V and J ends are trimmed by 3 bases and 0 bases, leaving 6 bases between them. Based on the germline V gene (reference sequence), the CDR1 and CDR2 sequences are DFQATT and SNEGSKA. The CDR3 holds 12 amino acids from the cysteine to the phenylalanine. The only DNA kept is the CDR3, 36 bases in frame from the first base. Graves' hyperthyroidism was defined as stable when no progression to ophthalmopathy occurred over 18 months of follow-up. Hyperthyroidism patients were newly diagnosed, had a disease duration of under 2 months, and were aged 18 to 65 years. Exclusion was applied to patients with uncontrolled infections, other autoimmune diseases, pregnancy or lactation. Diagnoses were established on the basis of clinical symptoms, serum thyroxine and TRAb, thyroid ultrasound, and orbital computed tomography. Total RNA was extracted with Trizol reagent, and quality was checked on an Agilent 2100 Bioanalyzer.

This clonotype came up many times. Its antigen has not been determined. No qualities accompany the bases; no much larger clone lies one base away. The TCR beta CDR3 regions were amplified from RNA transcripts. A first-round RT-PCR of the TCR CDR3 used the HTBI primer set with the Qiagen OneStep RT-PCR kit. A second multiplex PCR round built the libraries, followed by size selection and purification. Paired-end sequencing of the libraries was performed with 100 bp reads on an Illumina HiSeq2000. As for the original processing: SOAPnuke was used to process the raw data, throwing out any read that contained adapters or uncalled bases, had a mean Phred below 15, or lacked an exact constant-primer or identifier match. High-quality paired reads were merged with COPE v1.2.5, and unique nucleotide sequences were defined as clonotypes. MiTCR v1.1 was used to align clonotypes to the IMGT TRBV, TRBD and TRBJ reference segments. Only V-J combinations with frequency above 0.0001, covering about 99% of repertoires, were analysed. A TCS score was defined as the ratio between F50 (clonal expansion) and ExV (chaos), using BLOSUM62-based TCRdist between CDR3 peptides within each V-J. Welch's t-statistics and random forest reduced roughly 540 V-J features to about 12, which were used in a naive Bayes classifier (R e1071). TCRdb took the public reads, trimmed them with fastp at Q25, ran MiXCR for clone calling and kept in-frame beta chains. Each entry is one CDR3 protein sequence, shown with its most common DNA and genes. The authors' filters were not applied to this entry. Here the sample has hundreds of thousands of distinct CDR3 sequences; around 46% occur a single time. The ten most abundant clones make up about 7.9% of the sample.

Sample: peripheral blood or thyroid tissue (not recorded which). This receptor was identified in a woman under 30 with Graves' hyperthyroidism. Donor details come from another sample of the same person, matched by shared clones. The chain links TRBV20-1 with TRBJ2-7; no D gene is confidently identified. The DNA sequence is given as TGCAGTGCTAGCACGGACTCCTACGAGCAGTACTTC. Its translation is CSASTDSYEQYF.